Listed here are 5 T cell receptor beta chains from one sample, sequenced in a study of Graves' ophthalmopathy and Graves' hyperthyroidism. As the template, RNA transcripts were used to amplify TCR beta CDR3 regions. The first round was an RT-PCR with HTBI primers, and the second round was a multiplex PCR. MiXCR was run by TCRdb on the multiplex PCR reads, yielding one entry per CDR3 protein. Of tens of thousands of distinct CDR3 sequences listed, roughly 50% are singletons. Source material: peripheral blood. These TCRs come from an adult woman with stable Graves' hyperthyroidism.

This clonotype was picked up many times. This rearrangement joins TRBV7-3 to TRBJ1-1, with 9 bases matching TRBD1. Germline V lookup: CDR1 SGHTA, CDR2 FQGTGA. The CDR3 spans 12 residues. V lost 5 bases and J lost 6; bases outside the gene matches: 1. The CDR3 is CASSTGGSEAFF. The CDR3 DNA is TGTGCCAGCAGCACAGGGGGCTCTGAAGCTTTCTTT. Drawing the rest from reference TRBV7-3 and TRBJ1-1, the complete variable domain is GAGVSQTPSNKVTEKGKYVELRCDPISGHTALYWYRQSLGQGPEFLIYFQGTGAADDSGLPNDRFFAVRPEGSVSTLKIQRTERGDSAVYLCASSTGGSEAFFGQGTRLTVV.

CDR3 sequence (DNA): TGCAGCGTACAGGGGACCTACGAGCAGTACTTC. Its translation: CSVQGTYEQYF. This rearrangement joins TRBV29-1 to TRBJ2-7; 7 bases align to TRBD1. This CDR3 is built from 11 residues. The ends lost 6 bases at V and 2 bases at J; junction bases unmatched: 1. CDR1 and CDR2 (germline): SQVTM, ANQGSEA.

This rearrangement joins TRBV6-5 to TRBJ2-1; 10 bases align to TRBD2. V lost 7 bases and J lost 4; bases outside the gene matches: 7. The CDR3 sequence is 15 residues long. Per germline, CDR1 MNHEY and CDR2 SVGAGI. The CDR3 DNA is TGTGCCAGCACCTCGGGACTAGCGAATTACAATGAGCAGTTCTTC. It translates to CASTSGLANYNEQFF.

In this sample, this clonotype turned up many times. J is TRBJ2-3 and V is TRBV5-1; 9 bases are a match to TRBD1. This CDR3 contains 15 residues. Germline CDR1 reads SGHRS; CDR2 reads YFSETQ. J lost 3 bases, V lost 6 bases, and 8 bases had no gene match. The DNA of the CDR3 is TGCGCCAGCACACCCCTGGACAGGGGAACAGATACGCAGTATTTT. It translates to CASTPLDRGTDTQYF.

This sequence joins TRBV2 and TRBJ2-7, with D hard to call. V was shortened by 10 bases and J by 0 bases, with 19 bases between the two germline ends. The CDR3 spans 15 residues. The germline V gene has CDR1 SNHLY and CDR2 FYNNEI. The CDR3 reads CATLFSRSSSYEQYF. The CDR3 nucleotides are TGTGCCACCCTGTTTTCCCGCTCGAGCTCCTACGAGCAGTACTTC.